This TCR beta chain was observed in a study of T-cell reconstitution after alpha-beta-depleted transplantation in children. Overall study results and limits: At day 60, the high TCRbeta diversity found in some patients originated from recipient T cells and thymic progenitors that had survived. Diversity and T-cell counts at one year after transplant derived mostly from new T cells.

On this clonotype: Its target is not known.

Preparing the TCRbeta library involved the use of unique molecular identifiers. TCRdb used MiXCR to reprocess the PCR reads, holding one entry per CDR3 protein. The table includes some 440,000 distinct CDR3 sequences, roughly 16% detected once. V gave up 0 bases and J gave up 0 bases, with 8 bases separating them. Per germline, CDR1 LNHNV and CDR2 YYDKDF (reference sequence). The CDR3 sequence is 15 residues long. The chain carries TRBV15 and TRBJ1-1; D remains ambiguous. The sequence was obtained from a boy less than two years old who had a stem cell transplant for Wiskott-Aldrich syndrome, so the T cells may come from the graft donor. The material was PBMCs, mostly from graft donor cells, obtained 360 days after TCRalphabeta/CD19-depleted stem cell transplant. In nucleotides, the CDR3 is TGTGCCACCAGCAGAGACCCCCTGATGAACACTGAAGCTTTCTTT. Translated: CATSRDPLMNTEAFF.